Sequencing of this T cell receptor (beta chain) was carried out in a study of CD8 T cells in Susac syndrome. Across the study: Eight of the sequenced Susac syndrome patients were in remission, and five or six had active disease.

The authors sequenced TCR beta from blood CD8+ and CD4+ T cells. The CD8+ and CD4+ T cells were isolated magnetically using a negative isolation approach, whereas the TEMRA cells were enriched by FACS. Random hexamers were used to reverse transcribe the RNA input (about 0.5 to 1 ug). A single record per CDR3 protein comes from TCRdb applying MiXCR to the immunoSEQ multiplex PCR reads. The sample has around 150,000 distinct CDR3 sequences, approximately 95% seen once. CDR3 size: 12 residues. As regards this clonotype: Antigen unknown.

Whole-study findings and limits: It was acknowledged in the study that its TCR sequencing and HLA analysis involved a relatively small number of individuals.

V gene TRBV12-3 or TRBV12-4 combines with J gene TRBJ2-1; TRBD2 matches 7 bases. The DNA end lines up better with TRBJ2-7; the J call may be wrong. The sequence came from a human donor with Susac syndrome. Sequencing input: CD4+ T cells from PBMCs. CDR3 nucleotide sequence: TGTGCCAGCAGTTTCGCGGGGGTCGAGCAGTACTTC. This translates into CASSFAGVEQYF.